Here is one T cell receptor beta chain with its context. Its specificity is unknown. Some clones are missing from TCRdb's copy, which holds only in-frame ones; the method was immunoSEQ multiplex PCR. Here the sample spans tens of thousands of clones, about 90% being singletons. V was pared by 4 bases and J by 4 bases, with 13 bases between. CDR1 LNHNV and CDR2 YYDKDF come from the germline V gene (reference sequence). CDR3 length equals 14 residues. The sample belongs to a study of graft-versus-host responses after intestinal transplantation. Study-level results: Peak levels of circulating GvH clones tracked with early post-transplant HvG declines. GvH clones occurred in recipient marrow; some first appeared in ileum or blood.

From the graft tissue, intraepithelial and lamina propria lymphocytes were released through processing. The sequencing used ileum tissue, collected about 28 weeks after intestinal transplant. This sequence joins TRBV15 and TRBJ2-5; D is unresolved. The sequence was collected from a human patient who received an intestinal transplant, so some T cells may come from the graft donor. CDR3 DNA sequence: TGTGCCACCAGCAAGCAGGAGATGGCAGAGACCCAGTACTTC. This encodes CATSKQEMAETQYF.